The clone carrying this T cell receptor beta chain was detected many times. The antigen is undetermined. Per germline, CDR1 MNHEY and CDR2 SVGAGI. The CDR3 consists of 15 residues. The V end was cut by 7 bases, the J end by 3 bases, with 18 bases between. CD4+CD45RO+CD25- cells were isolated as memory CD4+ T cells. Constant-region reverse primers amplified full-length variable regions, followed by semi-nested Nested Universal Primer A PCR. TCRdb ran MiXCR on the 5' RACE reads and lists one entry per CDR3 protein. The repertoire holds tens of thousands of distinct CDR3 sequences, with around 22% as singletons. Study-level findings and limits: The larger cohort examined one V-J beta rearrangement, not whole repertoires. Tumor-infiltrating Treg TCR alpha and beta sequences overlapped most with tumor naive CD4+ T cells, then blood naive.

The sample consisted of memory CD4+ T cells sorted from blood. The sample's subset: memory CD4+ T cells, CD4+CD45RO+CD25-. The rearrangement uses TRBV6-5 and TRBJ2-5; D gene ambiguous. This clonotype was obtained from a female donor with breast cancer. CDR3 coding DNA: TGTGCCAGCAAAATAATGGACGCATCAAAAGAGACCCAGTACTTC. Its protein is CASKIMDASKETQYF.